The 2 T cell receptor beta chains reported below all come from one sample, sequenced in a study of cytomegalovirus exposure and HLA in healthy donors. The PCR ran on 60 Vbeta and 13 Jbeta primers. This table comes from immunoSEQ multiplex PCR, and its TCRdb copy is limited to in-frame clones, with some not included. The sample shows around 61,000 clones, 65% to 80% of them seen only once. The sequencing input was PBMCs. The receptors were sampled from a man aged 35-49 years in good health and CMV-seropositive.

The chain employs TRBV19 and TRBJ1-1; 7 nucleotides agree with TRBD1. The ends lost 6 bases at V and 1 base at J; junction bases unmatched: 5. Germline V CDR1 and CDR2: LNHDA, SQIVND (reference sequence). There are 14 residues in the CDR3. DNA of the CDR3: TGTGCCAGTAGGGCAGGGGGTCCGAACACTGAAGCTTTCTTT. Protein sequence: CASRAGGPNTEAFF.

This clone was detected once. The rearrangement links TRBV11-3 to TRBJ1-3, with D possibly matching TRBD1 (6 bases). The CDR3 consists of 14 residues. The germline V and J ends were trimmed by 4 bases and 6 bases, with 13 bases remaining between them. In germline, CDR1 is SGHNT, CDR2 YENEEA. CDR3 DNA: TGTGCCAGCAGCTACCGGGACACGCAAAACACCATATATTTT. Translating it yields CASSYRDTQNTIYF. Complete variable domain (other parts from reference TRBV11-3 and TRBJ1-3): EAGVVQSPRYKIIEKKQPVAFWCNPISGHNTLYWYLQNLGQGPELLIRYENEEAVDDSQLPKDRFSAERLKGVDSTLKIQPAELGDSAVYLCASSYRDTQNTIYFGEGSWLTVV.